This T cell receptor (beta chain) is drawn from a study of cytomegalovirus exposure and HLA in healthy donors (dated by TCRdb to about 2017). Some background on the complete study: An earlier analysis of approximately 550 of the donors reported about 290 Gb of sequence data and some 100 million unique TCR beta sequences from about 200 million T cells. To predict cytomegalovirus infection status, the study combined high-throughput TCR immunosequencing, statistical association of individual TCRs with disease status, and machine learning. A later analysis re-analyzed previously published TCR beta repertoires from approximately 700 donors and added high-resolution HLA genotyping to study TCR occurrence patterns. The study was designed to test whether signatures of past pathogen exposure could be identified by cataloging public T cell receptors. Among the 398 genotyped donors, roughly 80% belonged to the genetic ancestry cluster associated with self-reported Caucasian donors. On average, about 240,000 unique TCR beta nucleotide sequences were sequenced per donor among about 400 genotyped donors of the cohort, with roughly 18% of those sequences being non-productive. All discovery cohort repertoires had been generated on a single sequencing platform. A few DR-DQ haplotypes were treated as single units for association and clustering because of strong linkage in the cohort. In an earlier analysis of about 590 of the donors, high-throughput TCR beta sequencing was used to judge whether each TCR beta V gene segment behaved as functional or pseudogenic. A later genetic analysis used genome-wide SNP genotypes for about 65% of the roughly 670 donors, treating that subset as a discovery cohort. Along with the approximately 650-subject first cohort, a separate validation cohort of roughly 110 different subjects was used. Rather than drawing on any new phenotypic data, the later analysis identified candidate immune exposures from TCR beta sequences and the way those sequences occurred across donors. Roughly 300 gigabases of sequencing data and approximately 84 million unique TCR sequences were included in an early release covering over 600 HLA-typed donors. The study profiled the T cell repertoires of 500 to 800 subjects by immunosequencing and related them to cytomegalovirus serostatus. Both class I and class II loci were covered by HLA typing, at four-digit resolution. The number of typed donors differed by locus: roughly 629-630 for A, B, C, DRB1 and DQB1; about 520 for DQA1; approximately 610 for DPA1; and around 470 for DPB1. Alongside the repertoire data, information on donor age, sex, ethnicity and CMV serostatus was compiled. Here is what the overall study found, with its caveats: In an earlier analysis of more than 500 of the donors, most TCR beta V segments appeared in productive rearrangements about 87% or about 30% of the time, broadly matching IMGT annotations. Because the 87-base-pair reads could not distinguish some IMGT-functional V segments, including TRBV6-2 and TRBV6-3, those segments were excluded. A few of the identified cytomegalovirus-associated TCR beta chains were confirmed in vitro to be specific for cytomegalovirus antigens. In a later genetic analysis, fewer N-insertions in productive TCRs were reported among donors in an Asian-associated ancestry cluster than the approximately 630-donor mean. In a later analysis, several top co-occurrence clusters were reported to appear linked to parvovirus B19, influenza, CMV and Epstein-Barr virus. Strong co-occurrence of HLA alleles, especially DR and DQ, made assigning TCR associations to individual alleles difficult. In a later analysis, most CMV-associated TCR beta chains were found to appear HLA-restricted, with HLA associations seemingly driven largely by CMV exposure. Compared with equally common non-associated chains, HLA-associated TCR beta chains in a later analysis were more clonally expanded and had lower generation probabilities. The sequencing pipeline was judged likely to have produced a cluster of highly shared sequence variants as a technical artifact. In a later genetic analysis, a missense DCLRE1C variant was associated with V-gene and J-gene trimming of TCR beta chains, and the association was replicated in an independent cohort. HLA typing was unavailable for some donors at each locus, so association tests used only the typed subset. A further reported finding was that TCR beta sequences accurately predicted the HLA-A and HLA-B alleles for most subjects in the first cohort. The classifier was reported to diagnose cytomegalovirus status with high specificity and sensitivity in both the original cohort and the validation cohort. This cohort had only TCR beta chains sequenced, and the lack of alpha or paired-chain data limited which features could be detected. A later analysis found that TCR association rates varied across HLA loci, with DRB1 alleles showing the most associated TCRs and HLA-C alleles the fewest. It was suggested by the authors that the approach could potentially be generalized to other disease states and immunological phenotypes. A later analysis associated 16,951 TCR beta sequences with specific HLA alleles at a false discovery rate of 0.05. While some public TCRs were present in many individuals, most TCR sequences turned up only very rarely across donors. The study gave a list of 150 to 200 TCR beta chains associated with cytomegalovirus. Roughly uniform sequencing depth across donors was assumed in presence/absence analyses, although this assumption may not hold. Linkage disequilibrium might explain the correlated functional status among segregating V segments, but an unknown experimental factor could not be excluded. The earlier analysis of fewer than 750 of the donors excluded approximately 15 rarely observed V segments, including chromosome 9 orphons, because counts were too low. Immune exposure information for the cohort was limited to CMV serostatus.

Cut back by 2 bases and 5 bases, the V and J ends lie 18 bases apart. Taken from cysteine to phenylalanine, the CDR3 has 16 residues. Only the CDR3 portion is preserved as DNA: 48 bases, with reading frame beginning at the first base. As encoded in the germline V gene (reference sequence), CDR1 is MNHEY while CDR2 is SMNVEV. In total, fewer than 750 healthy bone marrow donors made up the cohort. At the time of sampling, all cohort members were nominally healthy, though unrecorded immune exposures were likely present. The donor was CMV seropositive and was included in the group of 250 to 350 seropositive cohort members. A peripheral blood sample was provided by each donor, and peripheral blood mononuclear cells were used for TCR beta sequencing. The Qiagen DNeasy Blood Extraction Kit was used to extract genomic DNA from the blood cell samples. This clone was detected a few times. Its target antigen remains unknown. No much larger clone is present one base from it, and per-base qualities are unavailable.

The method behind the library was the immunoSEQ multiplex PCR assay. The multiplex PCR relied on a mix of 60 forward primers for TCR Vbeta segments and 13 reverse primers for TCR Jbeta segments. The CDR3 region of rearranged TCR beta genes was amplified from genomic DNA with a multiplex PCR assay. The amplified TCR beta libraries were sequenced on the Illumina HiSeq System as 87-base-pair reads. The study's own analysis went as follows. In a later analysis, 70 million to 95 million unique TCR beta chains were counted across the approximately 640 repertoires, and about 10 million of these chains were shared by at least two donors. Raw reads were error-corrected and collapsed into unique sequences with a nearest-neighbor algorithm that merged closely related sequences to remove PCR and sequencing errors. CDR3 sequences were aligned to IMGT reference sequences to assign V, D and J gene segments. For a sequence to be retained, a match of at least six nucleotides to both a V gene segment and a J gene segment was required. Rearrangements were called productive when the CDR3 lacked stop codons and stayed in frame with V and J; all others were non-productive. Following IMGT convention, CDR3 was defined as the stretch from the second conserved V-encoded cysteine up to the conserved J-encoded phenylalanine. The earlier analysis of 587 of the donors excluded any sequence lacking an unambiguous match to a single V gene segment. An earlier analysis of a few hundred of the donors called V segments functional above 56.7% productive rearrangements and segregating when the between-donor standard deviation exceeded 5%. A statistical classification framework was built for diagnosing cytomegalovirus status from the catalog of TCR beta chain sequences. In a later analysis, TCR nucleotide sequences were compared against IMGT/GENE-DB human TR gene sequences so that V and J genes could be assigned. A later analysis assigned CDR3 sequences and most-parsimonious VDJ recombination scenarios with the TCRdist pipeline. In a later analysis, each TCR beta chain was defined by its CDR3 amino acid sequence together with its V-gene family, and reads lacking a unique V-gene family were excluded. As a way to deal with suspected cross-contamination and a sequencing artifact, a later analysis dropped 500 to 700 nucleotide sequences that were highly shared and had low generation probability. In a later analysis, a clonal expansion index was calculated for each public chain from normalized within-repertoire ranks of inferred template counts. In a later analysis, generation probabilities were computed using a VDJ recombination model fitted to out-of-frame rearrangements, and the results were checked against IGoR. In a later analysis, hypergeometric tests were used to score TCR-TCR, TCR-HLA and TCR-CMV co-occurrence, with a repertoire-size bias correction applied to TCR pairs. To estimate false discovery rates, a later analysis permuted the HLA or CMV assignments 20 times. In a later analysis, co-occurring TCRs were grouped with DBSCAN, and TCRdist sequence similarity was added when clustering was performed within HLA-allele-positive subsets. For co-occurrence clustering, repertoires with fewer than 30,000 or more than 120,000 public chains were excluded, along with about five repertoires with anomalous nucleotide sharing. TCRdb limited this immuneACCESS table to in-frame rearrangements with V and J called. A share of clones is missing; checked studies link under half to unresolved V genes, and the rest is unexplained. V, J and clone size derive from that table, while D and trimming were established from the DNA sequence. Counted in this sample were 150,000 to 200,000 clones; around 68% of them appeared once. Jointly, the top ten make up less than 11% of the sample.

The sequence derives from a man aged 25 to 40 in good health and CMV-seropositive. The sample was PBMCs. The chain is made from TRBV27 and TRBJ1-2; TRBD1 could be the D gene, as 6 bases match. The encoded CDR3 is CASSLQDSPWLYGYTF. The nucleotide sequence reads as follows: TGTGCCAGCAGTTTACAGGACAGTCCTTGGTTATATGGCTACACCTTC.